The rows below give T cell receptor beta chains drawn from one sample of a study of cytomegalovirus exposure and HLA in healthy donors. The data were produced by immunoSEQ multiplex PCR, yet TCRdb's version contains in-frame clones alone and is incomplete. The data hold 200,000 to 250,000 clones, with about 89% observed a single time. Material for sequencing was PBMCs. All receptors derive from a woman between 18 and 29 years old in good health and CMV-seronegative. CDR3s include the opening cysteine and the closing phenylalanine or tryptophan. The order of the fields is clone size, J gene, CDR3 length, V gene, D gene, CDR3 DNA, CDR3 protein. The D gene is left open where the match is weak. Clone size appears in some rows only: once, few, many, or a class for an expanded clone.

NA | TRBJ1-1 | 14 | TRBV19 | NA | TGTGCCAGTAGTATTCAGGGTGTGAACACTGAAGCTTTCTTT | CASSIQGVNTEAFF
NA | TRBJ2-1 | 20 | TRBV2 | TRBD2 | TGTGCCAGCAGTGTACCGCTCGGGACTAGCGGGGGGCTGATGGGCAATGAGCAGTTCTTC | CASSVPLGTSGGLMGNEQFF
NA | TRBJ2-7 | 13 | TRBV11-3 | NA | TGTGCCAGCAGCTTAGACAGGTTCTACGAGCAGTACTTC | CASSLDRFYEQYF
once | TRBJ2-5 | 15 | TRBV4-1 | NA | TGCGCCAGCAGCCAAGAGGCTCGGGACCAAGAGACCCAGTACTTC | CASSQEARDQETQYF
NA | TRBJ1-1 | 16 | TRBV7-3 | NA | TGTGCCAGCAGCCCCGGCCTGATGACAGGGAACACTGAAGCTTTCTTT | CASSPGLMTGNTEAFF
NA | TRBJ2-7 | 11 | TRBV29-1 | NA | TGCAGCGTTGATATTGCGTACGAGCAGTACTTC | CSVDIAYEQYF
NA | TRBJ1-2 | 14 | TRBV2 | NA | TGTGCCAGCAGAGCCGACAGAAACCCTTATGGCTACACCTTC | CASRADRNPYGYTF
NA | TRBJ2-7 | 15 | TRBV7-8 | NA | TGTGCCAGCAGCGACCAAGGCCCTGGGGGGTACGAGCAGTACTTC | CASSDQGPGGYEQYF
few | TRBJ1-4 | 16 | TRBV4-3 | NA | TGCGCCAGCAGCCAAGGGTCGGGGGTTGGAAATGAAAAACTGTTTTTT | CASSQGSGVGNEKLFF
once | TRBJ2-1 | 16 | TRBV5-1 | NA | TGCGCCAGCAGCTCACTCCCGGGGGACGGGTACAATGAGCAGTTCTTC | CASSSLPGDGYNEQFF
few | TRBJ2-7 | 13 | TRBV5-4 | NA | TGTGCCAGCAGCTTCGAAGGGGGCTACGAGCAGTACTTC | CASSFEGGYEQYF
NA | TRBJ1-2 | 16 | TRBV6-5 | TRBD1 | TGTGCCAGCAGTTACACGCCGACAGGGGCTAACTATGGCTACACCTTC | CASSYTPTGANYGYTF
NA | TRBJ1-2 | 16 | TRBV5-1 | TRBD1 | TGCGCCAGCAGCTTGGGGGGGGACAGGGCCGCCTATGGCTACACCTTC | CASSLGGDRAAYGYTF
NA | TRBJ1-1 | 14 | TRBV28 | NA | TGTGCCAGCACCTTAAGACAGTCCTCTGCTGAAGCTTTCTTT | CASTLRQSSAEAFF
once | TRBJ1-6 | 12 | TRBV10-3 | NA | TGTGCCGTCGGGGGATATAGGGGCTGGCTCCACTTT | CAVGGYRGWLHF
NA | TRBJ2-3 | 16 | TRBV6-5 | TRBD2 | TGTGCCAGCAGTTACTCGACTAGCGGGGGAGTAGATACGCAGTATTTT | CASSYSTSGGVDTQYF